These T cell receptor beta chains were read from a single sample in a study of blood T cells in healthy people across ages. TCRdb itself ran the 5' RACE reads through MiXCR, one entry per CDR3 protein. This sample has about 1.1 million distinct CDR3 sequences, with more than 30% found just once. Material for sequencing was blood. The receptors derive from a man aged 18-30 years in good health. The CDR3 runs from the conserved cysteine through the conserved F or W. D genes are given only for firm matches. Some rows have no size entry. The others give once, few or many, or a class for an expanded clone.

J | V | size | D | CDR3 | DNA
TRBJ1-3 | TRBV7-2 | NA | TRBD1 | CASSPGTVFSGNTIYF | TGTGCCAGCAGCCCCGGGACAGTTTTCTCTGGAAACACCATATATTTT
TRBJ2-5 | TRBV29-1 | once | NA | CSVVVSLQETQYF | TGCAGCGTTGTGGTGTCCCTCCAAGAGACCCAGTACTTC
TRBJ1-6 | TRBV20-1 | NA | TRBD1 | CSARSGTVNSPLHF | TGCAGTGCTAGGTCCGGGACAGTAAATTCACCCCTCCACTTT
TRBJ2-3 | TRBV4-3 | few | NA | CASSLNRGIGGLAYF | TGCGCCAGCAGCCTCAATCGGGGCATTGGGGGCTTGGCGTATTTT
TRBJ2-1 | TRBV6-5 | NA | TRBD1 | CACSTGQINEQFF | TGTGCCTGCAGTACGGGACAGATCAATGAGCAGTTCTTC
TRBJ2-5 | TRBV24-1 | few | NA | CATSDSGGSETQYF | TGTGCCACCAGTGATTCAGGAGGGTCGGAGACCCAGTACTTC
TRBJ2-7 | TRBV4-2 | NA | NA | CASSQGVQAPYYEQYF | TGTGCCAGCAGCCAAGGTGTCCAGGCGCCCTACTACGAGCAGTACTTC
TRBJ1-2 | TRBV4-2 | NA | TRBD1 | CASSQEGQGGYGYTF | TGTGCCAGCAGCCAAGAGGGACAGGGGGGCTATGGCTACACCTTC
TRBJ2-5 | TRBV12-3/TRBV12-4 | NA | TRBD1 | CASSPTGTGEKETQYF | TGTGCCAGCAGTCCAACCGGGACAGGGGAAAAAGAGACCCAGTACTTC
TRBJ1-2 | TRBV12-3/TRBV12-4 | few | NA | CASSFIGNYGYTF | TGTGCCAGCAGTTTCATTGGGAACTATGGCTACACCTTC
TRBJ2-7 | TRBV5-1 | few | NA | CASSFDGRYEQYF | TGCGCCAGCAGCTTTGACGGCCGCTACGAGCAGTACTTC
TRBJ1-3 | TRBV4-1 | NA | NA | CASSQLRGPGNTIYF | TGCGCCAGCAGCCAACTGCGGGGCCCCGGAAACACCATATATTTT
TRBJ1-5 | TRBV10-3 | few | NA | CAISSDVGQPQHF | TGTGCCATCAGTTCGGACGTGGGTCAGCCCCAGCATTTT
TRBJ2-1 | TRBV4-2 | many | TRBD2 | CASSQDGGGERSVYNEQFF | TGTGCCAGCAGCCAAGATGGGGGGGGAGAACGGTCCGTCTACAATGAGCAGTTCTTC
TRBJ2-1 | TRBV25-1 | few | NA | CAASKDSSSYNEQFF | TGTGCCGCTTCAAAGGACAGTAGCTCCTACAATGAGCAGTTCTTC
TRBJ1-5 | TRBV12-3/TRBV12-4 | few | NA | CASSFQGLQPQHF | TGTGCCAGCAGTTTTCAGGGGTTGCAGCCCCAGCATTTT
TRBJ2-3 | TRBV3-1 | NA | TRBD1 | CASSLNRDRSSWSTDTQYF | TGTGCCAGCAGCCTAAACCGGGACAGATCGTCCTGGAGCACAGATACGCAGTATTTT
TRBJ2-3 | TRBV20-1 | NA | NA | CSARPWTSTDTQYF | TGCAGTGCTAGACCCTGGACTAGCACAGATACGCAGTATTTT
TRBJ1-1 | TRBV12-3/TRBV12-4 | few | NA | CASSAYTEAFF | TGTGCCAGCAGTGCGTACACCGAAGCTTTCTTT
TRBJ1-4 | TRBV10-3 | few | NA | CAIQGGRNEKLFF | TGTGCCATCCAGGGAGGGCGGAATGAAAAACTGTTTTTT
TRBJ2-5 | TRBV29-1 | NA | TRBD2 | CSLHRPGLAGVHGRGEQYF | TGCAGCCTCCATCGACCGGGACTAGCGGGGGTTCACGGGAGGGGTGAGCAGTACTTC
TRBJ2-5 | TRBV29-1 | NA | NA | CSVDGGRETQYF | TGCAGCGTCGACGGAGGCCGGGAGACCCAGTACTTC
TRBJ2-5 | TRBV6-1 | NA | TRBD2 | CASSVEPRGSGAQETQYF | TGTGCCAGCAGCGTGGAACCGAGGGGTAGCGGGGCCCAAGAGACCCAGTACTTC
TRBJ2-2 | TRBV7-8 | few | NA | CASTFVAGMGPGELFF | TGTGCCAGCACCTTTGTCGCAGGGATGGGTCCCGGGGAGCTGTTTTTT
TRBJ1-1 | TRBV5-1 | once | TRBD1 | CASSPRQGRGTEAFF | TGCGCCAGCAGCCCGAGACAGGGGAGGGGGACTGAAGCTTTCTTT
TRBJ1-4 | TRBV12-1 | NA | NA | CASDPLEGRSEKLFF | TGTGCCAGCGACCCTCTCGAAGGGAGGAGTGAAAAACTGTTTTTT
TRBJ1-5 | TRBV12-3/TRBV12-4 | few | NA | CASSPPGINQPQHF | TGTGCCAGCAGTCCACCCGGGATTAATCAGCCCCAGCATTTT
TRBJ2-5 | TRBV12-3/TRBV12-4 | few | TRBD1 | CASSYAGQGETQYF | TGTGCCAGCTCCTATGCGGGACAGGGAGAGACCCAGTACTTC
TRBJ2-3 | TRBV5-1 | NA | NA | CASSIDRSADTQYF | TGCGCCAGCAGCATCGACCGAAGCGCAGATACGCAGTATTTT
TRBJ1-5 | TRBV20-1 | NA | NA | CSARDRTRTEPQHF | TGCAGTGCTAGAGACAGGACCAGGACGGAGCCCCAGCATTTT
TRBJ1-1 | TRBV6-2/TRBV6-3 | once | NA | CASSYYRAAEAFF | TGTGCCAGCAGTTACTACAGGGCGGCTGAAGCTTTCTTT
TRBJ1-2 | TRBV29-1 | few | NA | CSVWVRDGYTF | TGCAGCGTCTGGGTGAGGGATGGCTACACCTTC
TRBJ2-1 | TRBV5-1 | many | TRBD1 | CASSQGPDRGYSDEQFF | TGCGCCAGCAGCCAAGGGCCCGACAGGGGCTACAGCGATGAGCAGTTCTTC
TRBJ2-1 | TRBV7-9 | NA | NA | CASSLRVKKDSASNEQFF | TGTGCCAGCAGCCTTAGGGTAAAAAAGGACTCCGCCTCCAATGAGCAGTTCTTC
TRBJ2-3 | TRBV12-3/TRBV12-4 | many | NA | CASSLRRTLTDTQYF | TGTGCCAGCAGTTTGCGGCGGACCCTCACAGATACGCAGTATTTT
TRBJ1-5 | TRBV6-1 | NA | TRBD1 | CASSPRGTFGPHF | TGTGCCAGCAGTCCCAGGGGGACATTCGGTCCGCATTTT
TRBJ2-7 | TRBV4-1 | NA | NA | CASSPLEQDEQYF | TGCGCCAGCAGCCCACTTGAACAGGACGAGCAGTACTTC
TRBJ2-3 | TRBV7-2 | many | TRBD2 | CASSISGGGTDTQYF | TGTGCCAGCAGCATAAGCGGGGGGGGCACAGATACGCAGTATTTT
TRBJ2-7 | TRBV6-5 | NA | NA | CASSHRTSANEQYF | TGTGCCAGCAGTCATCGGACGAGTGCAAACGAGCAGTACTTC
TRBJ2-7 | TRBV5-5 | many | NA | CASSLSDSPYEQYF | TGTGCCAGCAGCTTATCTGACAGTCCCTACGAGCAGTACTTC